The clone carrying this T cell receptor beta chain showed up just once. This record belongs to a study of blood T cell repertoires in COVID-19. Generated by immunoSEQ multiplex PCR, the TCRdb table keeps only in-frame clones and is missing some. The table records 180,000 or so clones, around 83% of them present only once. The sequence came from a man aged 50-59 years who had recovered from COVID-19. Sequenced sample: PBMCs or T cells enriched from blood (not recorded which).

This chain's CDR3 is CASRPDRRNQPQHF. CDR3 sequence (DNA): TGTGCCAGCAGACCGGACAGGCGAAATCAGCCCCAGCATTTT. The genes are TRBV6-5 and TRBJ1-5; 7 bases align to TRBD1. Germline V gene lookup returns CDR1 MNHEY and CDR2 SVGAGI. J gave up 4 bases and V 6 bases, and 6 bases lay outside the gene matches. There are 14 residues in the CDR3.